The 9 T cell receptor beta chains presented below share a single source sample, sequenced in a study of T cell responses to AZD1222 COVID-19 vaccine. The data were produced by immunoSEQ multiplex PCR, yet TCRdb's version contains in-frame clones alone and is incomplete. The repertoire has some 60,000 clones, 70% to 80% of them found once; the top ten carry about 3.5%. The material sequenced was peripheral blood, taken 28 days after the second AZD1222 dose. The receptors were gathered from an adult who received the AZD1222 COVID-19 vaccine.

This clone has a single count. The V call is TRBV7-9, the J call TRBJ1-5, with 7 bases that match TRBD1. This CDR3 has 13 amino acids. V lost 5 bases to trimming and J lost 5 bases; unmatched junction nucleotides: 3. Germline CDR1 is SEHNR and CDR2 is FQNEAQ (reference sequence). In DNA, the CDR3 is TGTGCCAGCAGCCAAGGGGGCTATCAGCCCCAGCATTTT. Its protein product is CASSQGGYQPQHF.

The CDR3 nucleotides read TGTGCCAGCAGGGTTGGGGGACAGGGGGCGAGTCGGGAGACCCAGTACTTC. Its protein is CASRVGGQGASRETQYF. The chain links TRBV5-4 to TRBJ2-5; TRBD1 aligns across 12 bases. CDR1 is SGHNT and CDR2 is YYREEE in the germline V gene (reference sequence). The ends lost 5 bases at V and 5 bases at J; junction bases unmatched: 13. The CDR3 length is 17 residues.

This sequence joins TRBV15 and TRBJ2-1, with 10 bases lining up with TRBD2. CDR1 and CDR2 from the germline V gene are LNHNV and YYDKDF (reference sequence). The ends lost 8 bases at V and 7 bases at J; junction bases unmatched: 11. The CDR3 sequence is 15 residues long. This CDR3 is CATAANLAGVNEQFF. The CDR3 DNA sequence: TGTGCCACCGCCGCGAATCTAGCGGGGGTTAATGAGCAGTTCTTC.

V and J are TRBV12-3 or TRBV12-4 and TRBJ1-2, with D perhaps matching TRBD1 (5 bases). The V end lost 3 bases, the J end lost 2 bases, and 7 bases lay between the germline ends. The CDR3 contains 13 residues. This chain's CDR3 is CASSLGGNYGYTF. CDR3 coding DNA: TGTGCCAGCAGTTTGGGGGGAAACTATGGCTACACCTTC.

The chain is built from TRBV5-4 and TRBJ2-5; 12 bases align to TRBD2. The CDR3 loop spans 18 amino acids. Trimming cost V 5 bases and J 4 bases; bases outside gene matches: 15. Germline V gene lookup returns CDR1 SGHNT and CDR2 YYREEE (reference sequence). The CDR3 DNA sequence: TGTGCCAGCAGAATGGGGCTAGCGGGGGGGCCCCAAGGAGAGACCCAGTACTTC. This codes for CASRMGLAGGPQGETQYF.

The CDR3 loop reads CASSLTGTGFPGELFF. The CDR3 bases are TGTGCCAGCAGCCTAACCGGGACAGGGTTTCCCGGGGAGCTGTTTTTT. The V gene is TRBV7-2, the J gene TRBJ2-2; TRBD1 aligns across 9 bases. Germline V CDR1 and CDR2: SGHTA, FQGNSA. CDR3 length: 16 amino acids. V gave up 5 bases and J gave up 6 bases; unmatched junction bases: 10.

CDR3 sequence reads: CSVSDSYEQYF. In DNA, the CDR3 is TGCAGCGTCTCCGATTCTTACGAGCAGTACTTC. The chain recombines TRBV29-1 with TRBJ2-7; D ambiguous. This CDR3 has 11 residues. The ends were cut back, 6 bases at V and 4 bases at J, with 10 bases in the middle. Germline values: CDR1 SQVTM, CDR2 ANQGSEA.

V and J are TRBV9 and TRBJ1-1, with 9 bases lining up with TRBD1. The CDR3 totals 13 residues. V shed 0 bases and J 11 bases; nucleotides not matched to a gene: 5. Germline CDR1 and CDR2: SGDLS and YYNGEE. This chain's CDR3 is CASSVGTGGLAFF. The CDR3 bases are TGTGCCAGCAGCGTAGGTACAGGGGGCTTGGCTTTCTTT. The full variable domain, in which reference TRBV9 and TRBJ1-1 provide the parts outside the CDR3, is DSGVTQTPKHLITATGQRVTLRCSPRSGDLSVYWYQQSLDQGLQFLIQYYNGEERAKGNILERFSAQQFPDLHSELNLSSLELGDSALYFCASSVGTGGLAFFGQGTRLTVV.

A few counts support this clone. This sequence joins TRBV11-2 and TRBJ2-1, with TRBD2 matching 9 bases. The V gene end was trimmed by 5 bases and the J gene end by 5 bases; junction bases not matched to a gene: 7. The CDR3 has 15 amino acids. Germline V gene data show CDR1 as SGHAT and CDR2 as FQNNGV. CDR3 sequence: CASSRGGVVDNEQFF. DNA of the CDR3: TGTGCCAGCAGCCGCGGGGGGGTGGTCGACAATGAGCAGTTCTTC.